This TCR beta chain was recovered during a study of PD-L1 blockade in urothelial cancer. Study as a whole: Blood samples had a median of approximately 150,000 T cells, roughly 76,000 unique TCRs, and clonality 0.080.

Patients were diagnosed with urothelial carcinoma, either locally advanced or metastatic. CDR3 length: 16 amino acids. Trimming left V 1 base short and J 2 bases short, with 14 bases between. Germline CDR1 SGHVS, CDR2 FNYEAQ. TCRdb's copy holds only in-frame clones and misses some; the assay was immunoSEQ multiplex PCR. The table shows around 45,000 clones, with 88% occurring only once. The sample consisted of PBMCs, taken around atezolizumab (anti-PD-L1) treatment. This TCR came from a woman aged 55-70 years with urothelial cancer. V gene TRBV7-6 combines with J gene TRBJ1-1; D is unclear. For the CDR3, the DNA is TGTGCCAGCAGCTTAGGAGGGTTTGGCGGTAACACTGAAGCTTTCTTT. Its translation is CASSLGGFGGNTEAFF.